This T cell receptor (beta chain) was identified during a study of blood T cell repertoires in COVID-19. Libraries were prepared by immunoSEQ multiplex PCR; TCRdb keeps only in-frame clonotypes and omits some of them. The data show about 250,000 clones, about 86% seen once. Germline CDR1 MDHEN, CDR2 SYDVKM. V lost 6 bases to trimming and J lost 10 bases; unmatched junction nucleotides: 1. The CDR3 contains 10 residues. This clone was observed once. The chain carries TRBV28 and TRBJ1-1, with 8 bases lining up with TRBD1. Sequencing used peripheral blood. This TCR was sampled from a man older than 75 with acute or convalescent COVID-19. Here the CDR3 reads CASSDRGAFF. The CDR3 nucleotides are TGTGCCAGCAGCGACAGGGGAGCTTTCTTT.